These T cell receptor beta chains were read from a single sample in a study of T-cell memory formation after mild COVID-19. TCRdb reanalysed the 5' RACE reads using MiXCR and keeps one entry per CDR3 protein. The profile shows about 100,000 distinct CDR3 sequences, roughly 14% of them singletons. The sequenced sample was PBMCs or a T cell subset sorted from them (not recorded which). The origin of the receptors is a man younger than 35 who had mild COVID-19 (a few samples of this study predate the infection). Cell type and time point are not known. The CDR3 runs from the conserved cysteine through the conserved F or W. D genes are given only for firm matches. Some rows mark clone size as missing; the rest say once, few, many or name a class of expanded clone.

size	V	D	J	CDR3	DNA
few	TRBV27	-	TRBJ1-1	CASSLFLGTEAFF	TGTGCCAGCAGTTTATTTCTGGGCACTGAAGCTTTCTTT
-	TRBV4-1	-	TRBJ2-5	CASSQDGNRPSATQYF	TGCGCCAGCAGCCAAGATGGGAACCGTCCTTCGGCGACCCAGTACTTC
-	TRBV7-9	TRBD2	TRBJ2-3	CASSFLAGGRTDTQYF	TGTGCCAGCAGCTTCCTAGCGGGGGGCCGCACAGATACGCAGTATTTT
few	TRBV3-1	-	TRBJ2-1	CASSLGVGGDYNEQFF	TGTGCCAGCAGCCTGGGTGTGGGCGGGGACTACAATGAGCAGTTCTTC
-	TRBV19	-	TRBJ1-5	CASSSNQPQHF	TGTGCCAGTAGTAGTAATCAGCCCCAGCATTTT
many	TRBV11-2	-	TRBJ2-3	CASSLPDLSTDTQYF	TGTGCCAGCAGCTTACCGGACTTGAGCACAGATACGCAGTATTTT
few	TRBV2	TRBD2	TRBJ2-3	CASTRTSGANTYTDTQYF	TGTGCCAGCACCAGGACTAGCGGGGCGAACACATACACAGATACGCAGTATTTT
few	TRBV4-2	TRBD2	TRBJ2-3	CASSQDLAGASRRDTQYF	TGTGCCAGCAGCCAAGACCTAGCGGGGGCCTCTCGTCGGGATACGCAGTATTTT
-	TRBV4-3	TRBD1	TRBJ2-2	CASSQELRTGNTGELFF	TGCGCCAGCAGCCAAGAATTAAGGACAGGGAACACCGGGGAGCTGTTTTTT
few	TRBV28	-	TRBJ2-1	CASSFNLRFHYNEQFF	TGTGCCAGCAGTTTTAATTTACGATTCCACTACAATGAGCAGTTCTTC